This T cell receptor (beta chain) was sequenced in a study of blood T cell repertoires in COVID-19. Produced via immunoSEQ multiplex PCR; TCRdb's table is partial and in-frame only. The sample has some 250,000 clones, about 90% seen once. After removal of 3 bases from V and 8 bases from J, the junction contained 8 bases not matched to a gene. Germline V CDR1 and CDR2: SGHRS, YFSETQ. This CDR3 has 16 amino acids. This rearrangement joins TRBV5-1 to TRBJ2-1, with 13 nucleotides matching TRBD2. The sequenced material came from peripheral blood. The receptor's source is a woman in her twenties or thirties who had recovered from COVID-19. CDR3 amino acids: CASSSGLAGIMDEQFF. The CDR3 region has the DNA TGCGCCAGCAGCTCGGGACTAGCGGGGATTATGGATGAGCAGTTCTTC.